This T cell receptor beta chain originates from a study of chemoradiotherapy in HPV16-positive cancers. Trimming took 1 base from V and 3 from J; bases not matched to a gene: 4. This CDR3 has 16 amino acids. Per germline, CDR1 SGHNT and CDR2 YYREEE (reference sequence). Method: immunoSEQ multiplex PCR; TCRdb's copy keeps in-frame clones and lacks some. This table holds tens of thousands of clones, more than 75% found once. Broader study findings: Non-HPV-specific T cells did not expand in tumors during treatment, whereas candidate HPV-specific clones and E7-related motifs did. Better recurrence-free survival went with HPV-responsive T-cell expansion in HPV16-positive patients.

Repeated repertoire sampling spanned the course of chemoradiotherapy. This clone was seen more than once but under ten times. The antigen is undetermined. Sequenced material: blood, taken from a patient who underwent chemoradiotherapy. This receptor was obtained from a human donor with HPV-associated anogenital cancer. This chain links TRBV5-4 with TRBJ2-2, with 9 positions matching TRBD2. The CDR3 bases are TGTGCCAGCAGCTTGCATCCTAGCGGGGACACCGGGGAGCTGTTTTTT. Translated, it gives CASSLHPSGDTGELFF.